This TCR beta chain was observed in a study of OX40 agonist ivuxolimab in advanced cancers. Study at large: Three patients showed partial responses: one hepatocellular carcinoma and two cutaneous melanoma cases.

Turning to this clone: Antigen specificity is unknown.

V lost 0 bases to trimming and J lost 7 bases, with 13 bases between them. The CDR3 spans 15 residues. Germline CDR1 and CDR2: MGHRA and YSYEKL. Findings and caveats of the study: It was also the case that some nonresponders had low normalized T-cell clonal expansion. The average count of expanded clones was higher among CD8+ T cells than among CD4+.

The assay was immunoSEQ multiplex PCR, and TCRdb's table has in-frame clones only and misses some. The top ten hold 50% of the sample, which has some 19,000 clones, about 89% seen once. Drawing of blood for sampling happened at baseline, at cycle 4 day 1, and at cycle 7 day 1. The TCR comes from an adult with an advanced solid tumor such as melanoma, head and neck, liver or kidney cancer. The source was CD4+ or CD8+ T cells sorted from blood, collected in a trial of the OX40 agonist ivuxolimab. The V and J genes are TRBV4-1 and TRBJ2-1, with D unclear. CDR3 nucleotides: TGCGCCAGCAGCCAAGACAGGAGTTCTTGGAATGAGCAGTTCTTC. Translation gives CASSQDRSSWNEQFF.